The 12 T cell receptor beta chains below come from one sample, sequenced in a study of technical replicates of blood from several donors. Data came from immunoSEQ multiplex PCR; TCRdb stores just in-frame clones and leaves some out. The sample yields about 83,000 clones, roughly 94% seen once. The sequenced sample was T cells isolated from PBMCs. The receptors here all came from a human donor in good health.

The chain employs TRBV10-3 and TRBJ2-6; TRBD1 aligns across 9 bases. There are 17 residues in the CDR3. The ends lost 5 bases at V and 0 bases at J; junction bases unmatched: 5. Per the germline V gene, CDR1 is ENHRY and CDR2 is SYGVKD. The CDR3 sequence is CAISQQGASSGANVLTF. The CDR3 DNA sequence: TGTGCCATCAGTCAACAGGGGGCTAGCTCTGGGGCCAACGTCCTGACTTTC.

The chain has TRBV2 and TRBJ2-5; TRBD1 matches 8 bases. This CDR3 is 14 amino acids long. V lost 10 bases to trimming and J lost 2 bases; unmatched junction nucleotides: 9. The germline V gene encodes CDR1 SNHLY and CDR2 FYNNEI. The CDR3 DNA follows: TGTGCCACCGGAGCCACAGGGGGACAAGAGACCCAGTACTTC. The encoded protein is CATGATGGQETQYF.

This chain links TRBV6-6 with TRBJ1-5; the match to TRBD1 covers 7 bases. The CDR3 is 16 amino acids. V dropped 6 bases and J dropped 0; count of bases not matched to a gene: 8. The germline V gene has CDR1 MNHNY and CDR2 SVGAGI (reference sequence). The CDR3 here is CASRQAYRGSNQPQHF. The CDR3 coding sequence is TGTGCCAGCAGGCAAGCGTACAGGGGTAGCAATCAGCCCCAGCATTTT.

The chain employs TRBV10-3 and TRBJ1-4; tentative D call: TRBD1 (6 bases). V was trimmed by 11 bases and J by 8 bases, leaving 18 bases between them. This CDR3 comprises 13 residues. From germline, CDR1 is ENHRY and CDR2 SYGVKD. The CDR3 DNA reads TGTGCCTATGAAGGGGGGGAGGTCGAAAAACTGTTTTTT. Translating gives CAYEGGEVEKLFF.

V is TRBV7-6 and J is TRBJ1-3; D uncertain. Looked up from germline, CDR1 is SGHVS and CDR2 is FNYEAQ. Trimming left V 2 bases short and J 0 bases short, with 8 bases between. This CDR3 has 15 amino acids. CDR3 in DNA: TGTGCCAGCAGCTTACAGGCCTTCTCTGGAAACACCATATATTTT. It yields the protein CASSLQAFSGNTIYF.

The rearrangement joins TRBV7-8 to TRBJ2-5, with 9 nucleotides matching TRBD2. Germline V CDR1 and CDR2: SGHVS, FQNEAQ. CDR3 length: 14 amino acids. Germline trimming cut 7 bases from V and 4 bases from J; bases unmatched to any gene: 7. In DNA, the CDR3 is TGTGCCAGCACCGGCGGGGGGGAGGGAGAGACCCAGTACTTC. It codes for CASTGGGEGETQYF.

This clone has a single count. CDR3 residues: CAITQGQGYEQYF. CDR3 in DNA: TGTGCCATCACCCAGGGACAGGGCTACGAGCAGTACTTC. The chain joins TRBV10-3 to TRBJ2-7; 9 bases align to TRBD1. Trimming took 7 bases from V and 3 from J; bases not matched to a gene: 4. Looked up from germline, CDR1 is ENHRY and CDR2 is SYGVKD. The CDR3 is 13 amino acids.

This clone has just one count. The chain is built from TRBV5-1 and TRBJ1-3, with D possibly being TRBD1 (5 bases). V was clipped by 1 base and J by 4 bases, with 24 bases between them. Per germline, CDR1 SGHRS and CDR2 YFSETQ. This CDR3 comprises 19 residues. This CDR3 reads CASSLTLDGQGRSGNTIYF. CDR3 in DNA: TGCGCCAGCAGCTTGACCTTGGATGGGCAGGGCCGGTCAGGAAACACCATATATTTT.

The V call is TRBV4-2, the J call TRBJ2-2; a possible D gene is TRBD1 (6 bases). CDR3 length equals 18 residues. Germline-derived CDR1 and CDR2 are LGHNA and YNFKEQ. The V end lost 0 bases, the J end lost 4 bases, and 18 bases lay between the germline ends. The CDR3 DNA is TGTGCCAGCAGCCAAGACCCAGAGACGACAGGAGTCACCGGGGAGCTGTTTTTT. This translates into CASSQDPETTGVTGELFF.

This clone was seen only once. This chain joins TRBV25-1 and TRBJ2-5; TRBD2 is a possible D gene (5 bases). Trimming took off 4 bases at V and 4 bases at J, with 10 bases between the two ends. Germline-derived CDR1 and CDR2 are MGHDK and SYGVNS. The CDR3 runs 13 residues. The CDR3: CASSVRGLETQYF. CDR3 coding DNA: TGTGCCAGCAGTGTCCGGGGATTAGAGACCCAGTACTTC.

The chain employs TRBV5-4 and TRBJ2-1; 8 bases agree with TRBD2. Trimming took 2 bases from V and 6 from J; bases not matched to a gene: 1. This CDR3 spans 13 amino acids. CDR1 SGHNT and CDR2 YYREEE come from the germline V gene (reference sequence). CDR3 nucleotides: TGTGCCAGCAGCTTCGGGGGGGGCAATGAGCAGTTCTTC. This translates into CASSFGGGNEQFF.

This rearrangement joins TRBV6-5 to TRBJ2-6; the D gene is possibly TRBD1 (6 bases). Per germline, CDR1 MNHEY and CDR2 SVGAGI. This CDR3 spans 16 amino acids. With 4 bases removed from V and 0 bases from J, the gap between germline ends came to 10 bases. CDR3 DNA: TGTGCCAGCAGTTTACCGGGACACTCTGGGGCCAACGTCCTGACTTTC. It specifies CASSLPGHSGANVLTF.